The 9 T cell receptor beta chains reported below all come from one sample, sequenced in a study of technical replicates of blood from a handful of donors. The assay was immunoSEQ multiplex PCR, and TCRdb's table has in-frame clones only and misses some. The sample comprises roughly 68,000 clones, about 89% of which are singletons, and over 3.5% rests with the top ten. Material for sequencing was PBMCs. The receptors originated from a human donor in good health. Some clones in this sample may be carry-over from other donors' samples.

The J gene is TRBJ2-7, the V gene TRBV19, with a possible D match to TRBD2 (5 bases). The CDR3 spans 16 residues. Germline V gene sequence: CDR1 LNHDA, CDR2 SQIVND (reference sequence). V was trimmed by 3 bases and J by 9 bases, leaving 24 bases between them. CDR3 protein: CASSIDSGTLGIGQYF. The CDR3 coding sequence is TGTGCCAGTAGTATCGATTCCGGCACCCTCGGGATCGGGCAGTACTTC. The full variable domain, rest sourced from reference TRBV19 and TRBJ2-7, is DGGITQSPKYLFRKEGQNVTLSCEQNLNHDAMYWYRQDPGQGLRLIYYSQIVNDFQKGDIAEGYSVSREKKESFPLTVTSAQKNPTAFYLCASSIDSGTLGIGQYFGPGTRLTVT.

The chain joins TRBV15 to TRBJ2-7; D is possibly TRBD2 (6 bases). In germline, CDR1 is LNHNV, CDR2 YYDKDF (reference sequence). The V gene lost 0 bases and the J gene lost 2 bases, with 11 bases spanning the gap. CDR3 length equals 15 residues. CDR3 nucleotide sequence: TGTGCCACCAGCAGAGATCCCGGGGGTGCCTACGAGCAGTACTTC. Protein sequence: CATSRDPGGAYEQYF.

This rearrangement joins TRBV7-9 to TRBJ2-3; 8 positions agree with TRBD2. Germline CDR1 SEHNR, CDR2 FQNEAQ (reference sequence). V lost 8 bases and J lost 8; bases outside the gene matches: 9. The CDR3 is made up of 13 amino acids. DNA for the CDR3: TGTGCCAGCTCGGGGGGGATAGGGGTTACGCAGTATTTT. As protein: CASSGGIGVTQYF.

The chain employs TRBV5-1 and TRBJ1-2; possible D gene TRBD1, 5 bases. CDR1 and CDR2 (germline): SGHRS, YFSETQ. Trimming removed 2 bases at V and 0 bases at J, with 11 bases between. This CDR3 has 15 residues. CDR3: CASSFGPGPNYGYTF. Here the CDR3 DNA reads TGCGCCAGCAGCTTTGGACCAGGGCCTAACTATGGCTACACCTTC. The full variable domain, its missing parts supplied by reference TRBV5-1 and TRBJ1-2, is KAGVTQTPRYLIKTRGQQVTLSCSPISGHRSVSWYQQTPGQGLQFLFEYFSETQRNKGNFPGRFSGRQFSNSRSEMNVSTLELGDSALYLCASSFGPGPNYGYTFGSGTRLTVV.

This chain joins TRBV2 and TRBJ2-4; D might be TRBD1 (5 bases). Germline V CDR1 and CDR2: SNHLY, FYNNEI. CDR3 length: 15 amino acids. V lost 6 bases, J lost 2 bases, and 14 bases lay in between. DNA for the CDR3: TGTGCCAGCAGACAGGAGCTCGGATCCAAAAACATTCAGTACTTC. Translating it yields CASRQELGSKNIQYF.

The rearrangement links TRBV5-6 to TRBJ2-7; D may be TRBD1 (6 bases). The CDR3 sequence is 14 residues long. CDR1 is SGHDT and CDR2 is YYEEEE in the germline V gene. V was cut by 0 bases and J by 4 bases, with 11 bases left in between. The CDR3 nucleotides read TGTGCCAGCAGCTTGGGGACAGCCCATTACGAGCAGTACTTC. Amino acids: CASSLGTAHYEQYF. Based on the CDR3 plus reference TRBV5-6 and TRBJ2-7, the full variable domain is DAGVTQSPTHLIKTRGQQVTLRCSPKSGHDTVSWYQQALGQGPQFIFQYYEEEERQRGNFPDRFSGHQFPNYSSELNVNALLLGDSALYLCASSLGTAHYEQYFGPGTRLTVT.

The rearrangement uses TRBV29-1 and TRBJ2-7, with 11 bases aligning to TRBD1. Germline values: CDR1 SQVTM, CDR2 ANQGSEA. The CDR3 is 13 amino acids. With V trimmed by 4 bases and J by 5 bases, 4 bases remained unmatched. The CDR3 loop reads CSVVGQGANEQYF. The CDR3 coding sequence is TGCAGCGTTGTTGGACAGGGGGCAAACGAGCAGTACTTC.

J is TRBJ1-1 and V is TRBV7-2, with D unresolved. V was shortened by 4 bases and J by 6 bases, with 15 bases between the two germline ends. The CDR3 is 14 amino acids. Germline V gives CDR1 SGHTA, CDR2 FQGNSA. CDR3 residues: CASSSPYGSAEAFF. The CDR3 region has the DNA TGTGCCAGCAGCTCCCCCTATGGTAGCGCTGAAGCTTTCTTT.

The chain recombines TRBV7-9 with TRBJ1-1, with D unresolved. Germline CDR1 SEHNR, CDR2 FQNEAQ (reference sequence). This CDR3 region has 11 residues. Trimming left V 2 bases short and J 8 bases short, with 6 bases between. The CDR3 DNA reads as TGTGCCAGCAGCTTATTTACAGAAGCTTTCTTT. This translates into CASSLFTEAFF.